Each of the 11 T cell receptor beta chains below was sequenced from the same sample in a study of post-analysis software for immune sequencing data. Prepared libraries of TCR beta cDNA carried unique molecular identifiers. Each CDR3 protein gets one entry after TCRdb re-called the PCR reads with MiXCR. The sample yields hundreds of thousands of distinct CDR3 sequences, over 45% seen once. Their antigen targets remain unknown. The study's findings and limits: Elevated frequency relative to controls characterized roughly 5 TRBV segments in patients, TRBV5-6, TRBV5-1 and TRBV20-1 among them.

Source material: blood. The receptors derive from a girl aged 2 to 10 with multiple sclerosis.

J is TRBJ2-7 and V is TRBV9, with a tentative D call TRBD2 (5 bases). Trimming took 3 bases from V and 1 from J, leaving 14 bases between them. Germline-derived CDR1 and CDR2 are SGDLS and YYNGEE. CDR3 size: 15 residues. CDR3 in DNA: TGTGCCAGCAGCGCCCAACCGGGATTTTCCTACGAGCAGTACTTC. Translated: CASSAQPGFSYEQYF.

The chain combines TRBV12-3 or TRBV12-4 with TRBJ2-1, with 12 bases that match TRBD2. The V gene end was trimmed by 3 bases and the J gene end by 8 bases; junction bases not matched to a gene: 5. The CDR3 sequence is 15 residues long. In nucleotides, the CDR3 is TGTGCCAGCAGTTTGACTAGCGGGGGCCCCCATGAGCAGTTCTTC. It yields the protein CASSLTSGGPHEQFF.

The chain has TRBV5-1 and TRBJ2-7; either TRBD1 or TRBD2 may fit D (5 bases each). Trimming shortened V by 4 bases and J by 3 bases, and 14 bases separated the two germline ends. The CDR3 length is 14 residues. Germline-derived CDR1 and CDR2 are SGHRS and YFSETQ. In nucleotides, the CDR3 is TGCGCCAGCAGCCTTCGGGACGCTGTCTACGAGCAGTACTTC. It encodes CASSLRDAVYEQYF.

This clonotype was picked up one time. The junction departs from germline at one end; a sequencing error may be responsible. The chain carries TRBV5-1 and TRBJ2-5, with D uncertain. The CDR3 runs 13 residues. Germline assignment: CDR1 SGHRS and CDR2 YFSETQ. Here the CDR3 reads CASGLVPRETQYF. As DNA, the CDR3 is TGCGCCAGCGGCTTGGTCCCTCGGGAGACCCAGTACTTC.

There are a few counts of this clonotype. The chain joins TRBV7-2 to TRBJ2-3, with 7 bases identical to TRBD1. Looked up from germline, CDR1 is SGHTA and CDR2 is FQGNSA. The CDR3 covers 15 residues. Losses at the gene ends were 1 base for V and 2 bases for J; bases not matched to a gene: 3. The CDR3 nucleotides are TGTGCCAGCAGCTTAGACGGGACAGCCACAGATACGCAGTATTTT. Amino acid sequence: CASSLDGTATDTQYF. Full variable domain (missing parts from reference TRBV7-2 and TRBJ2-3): GAGVSQSPSNKVTEKGKDVELRCDPISGHTALYWYRQSLGQGLEFLIYFQGNSAPDKSGLPSDRFSAERTGGSVSTLTIQRTQQEDSAVYLCASSLDGTATDTQYFGPGTRLTVL.

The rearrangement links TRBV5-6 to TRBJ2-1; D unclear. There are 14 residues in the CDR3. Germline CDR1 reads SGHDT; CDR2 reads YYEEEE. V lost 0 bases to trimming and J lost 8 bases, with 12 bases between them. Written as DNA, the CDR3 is TGTGCCAGCAGCTTGGACCCTGGGCGTGATGAGCAGTTCTTC. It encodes CASSLDPGRDEQFF. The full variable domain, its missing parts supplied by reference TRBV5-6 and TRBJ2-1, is DAGVTQSPTHLIKTRGQQVTLRCSPKSGHDTVSWYQQALGQGPQFIFQYYEEEERQRGNFPDRFSGHQFPNYSSELNVNALLLGDSALYLCASSLDPGRDEQFFGPGTRLTVL.

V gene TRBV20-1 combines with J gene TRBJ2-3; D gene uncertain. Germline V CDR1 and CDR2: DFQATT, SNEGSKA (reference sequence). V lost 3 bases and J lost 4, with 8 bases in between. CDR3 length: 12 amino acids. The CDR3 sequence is CSASAPSDTQYF. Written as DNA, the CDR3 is TGCAGTGCTAGTGCCCCATCAGATACGCAGTATTTT.

The DNA of the CDR3 is TGTGCCAGCAGCCCTGGACAGCTGATGAACACTGAAGCTTTCTTT. It translates to CASSPGQLMNTEAFF. The chain has TRBV7-2 and TRBJ1-1; possible D gene TRBD1, 6 bases. The V gene lost 5 bases and the J gene lost 0 bases, with 13 bases spanning the gap. This CDR3 region has 15 residues. Germline V gives CDR1 SGHTA, CDR2 FQGNSA.

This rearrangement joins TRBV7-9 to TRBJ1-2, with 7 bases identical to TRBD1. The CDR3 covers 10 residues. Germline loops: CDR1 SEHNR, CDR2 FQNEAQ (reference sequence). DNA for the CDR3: TGTGCTCAAGGGGGCAATGGCTACACCTTC. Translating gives CAQGGNGYTF.

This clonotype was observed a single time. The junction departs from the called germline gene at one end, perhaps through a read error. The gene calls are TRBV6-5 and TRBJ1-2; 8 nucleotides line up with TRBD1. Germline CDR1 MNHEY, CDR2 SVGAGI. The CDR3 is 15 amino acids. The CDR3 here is CASSYSYRGNCGYTF. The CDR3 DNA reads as TGTGCCAGCAGTTACTCATACAGGGGGAACTGTGGCTACACCTTC.

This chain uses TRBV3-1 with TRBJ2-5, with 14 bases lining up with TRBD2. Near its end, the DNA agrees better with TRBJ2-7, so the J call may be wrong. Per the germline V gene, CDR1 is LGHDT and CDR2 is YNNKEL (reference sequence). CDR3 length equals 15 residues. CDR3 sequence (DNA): TGTGCCAGCAGCCCGGGACTAGCGGGAGTTGCCGAGCAGTACTTC. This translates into CASSPGLAGVAEQYF.